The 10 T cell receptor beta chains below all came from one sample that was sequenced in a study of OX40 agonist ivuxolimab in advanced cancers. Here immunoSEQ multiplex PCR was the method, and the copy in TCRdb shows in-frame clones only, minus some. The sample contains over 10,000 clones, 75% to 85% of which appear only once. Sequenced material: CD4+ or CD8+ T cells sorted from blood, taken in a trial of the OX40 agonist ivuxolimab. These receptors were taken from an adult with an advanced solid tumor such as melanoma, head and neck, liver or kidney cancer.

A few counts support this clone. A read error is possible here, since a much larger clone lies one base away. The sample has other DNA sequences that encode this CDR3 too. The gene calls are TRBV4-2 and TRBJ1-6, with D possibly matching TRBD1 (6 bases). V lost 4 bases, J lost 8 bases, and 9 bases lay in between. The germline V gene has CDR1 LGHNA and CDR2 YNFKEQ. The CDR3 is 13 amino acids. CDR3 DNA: TGTGCCAGCAGCCCAACAGGGTATTCACCCCTCCACTTT. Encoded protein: CASSPTGYSPLHF.

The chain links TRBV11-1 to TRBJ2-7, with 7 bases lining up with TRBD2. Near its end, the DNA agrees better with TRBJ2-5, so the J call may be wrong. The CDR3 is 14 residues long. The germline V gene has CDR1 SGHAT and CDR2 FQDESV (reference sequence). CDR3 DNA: TGTGCCAGCAGCGCCGGCGGGGGTGGAGAGACCCAGTACTTC. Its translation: CASSAGGGGETQYF.

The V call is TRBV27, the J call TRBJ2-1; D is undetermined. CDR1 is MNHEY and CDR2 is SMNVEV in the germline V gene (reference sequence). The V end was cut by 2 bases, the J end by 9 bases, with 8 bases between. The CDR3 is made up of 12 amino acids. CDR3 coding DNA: TGTGCCAGCAGTTTAGGCTCCAGTGAGCAGTTCTTC. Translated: CASSLGSSEQFF.

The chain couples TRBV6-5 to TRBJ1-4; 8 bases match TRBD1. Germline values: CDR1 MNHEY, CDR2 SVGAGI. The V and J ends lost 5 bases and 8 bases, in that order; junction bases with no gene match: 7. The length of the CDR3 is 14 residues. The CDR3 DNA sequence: TGTGCCAGCAGTCTACTAGACAGGGGAGAAAAACTGTTTTTT. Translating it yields CASSLLDRGEKLFF.

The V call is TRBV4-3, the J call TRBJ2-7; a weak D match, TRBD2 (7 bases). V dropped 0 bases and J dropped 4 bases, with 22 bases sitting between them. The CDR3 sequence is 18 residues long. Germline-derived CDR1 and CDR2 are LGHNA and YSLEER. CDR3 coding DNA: TGCGCCAGCAGCCAAGATTCGATAGTTGCCGGGGGGCCGTACGAGCAGTACTTC. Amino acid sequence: CASSQDSIVAGGPYEQYF.

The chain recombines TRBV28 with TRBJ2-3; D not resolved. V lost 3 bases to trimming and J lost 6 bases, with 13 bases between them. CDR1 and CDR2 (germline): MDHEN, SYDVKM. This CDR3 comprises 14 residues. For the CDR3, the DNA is TGTGCCAGCAGTTTCAGTACTTCCCGGGATACGCAGTATTTT. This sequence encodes CASSFSTSRDTQYF.

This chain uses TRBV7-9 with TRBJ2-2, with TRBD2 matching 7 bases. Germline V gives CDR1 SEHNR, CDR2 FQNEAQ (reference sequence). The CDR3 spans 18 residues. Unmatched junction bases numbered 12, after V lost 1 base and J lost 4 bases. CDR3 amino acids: CASSLEKGLYYSTGELFF. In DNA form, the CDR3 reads TGTGCCAGCAGCTTAGAAAAGGGACTATACTACTCCACCGGGGAGCTGTTTTTT.

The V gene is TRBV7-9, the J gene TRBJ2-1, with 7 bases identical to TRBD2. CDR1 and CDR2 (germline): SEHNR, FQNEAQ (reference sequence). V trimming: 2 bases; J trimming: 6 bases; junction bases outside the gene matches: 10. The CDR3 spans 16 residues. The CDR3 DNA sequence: TGTGCCAGCAGCTTATACTGGGGGGAGGGCCTCAATGAGCAGTTCTTC. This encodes CASSLYWGEGLNEQFF.

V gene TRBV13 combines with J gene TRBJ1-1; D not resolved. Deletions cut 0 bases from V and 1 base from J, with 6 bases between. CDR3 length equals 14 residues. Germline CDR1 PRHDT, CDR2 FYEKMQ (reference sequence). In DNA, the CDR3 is TGTGCCAGCAGCTTAGGACGGCAGAACACTGAAGCTTTCTTT. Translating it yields CASSLGRQNTEAFF. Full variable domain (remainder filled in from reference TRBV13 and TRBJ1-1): AAGVIQSPRHLIKEKRETATLKCYPIPRHDTVYWYQQGPGQDPQFLISFYEKMQSDKGSIPDRFSAQQFSDYHSELNMSSLELGDSALYFCASSLGRQNTEAFFGQGTRLTVV.

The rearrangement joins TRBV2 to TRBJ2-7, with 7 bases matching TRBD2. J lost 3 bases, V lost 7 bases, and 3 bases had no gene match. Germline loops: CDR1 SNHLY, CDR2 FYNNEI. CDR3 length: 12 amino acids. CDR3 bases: TGTGCCAGCAAGGGGACTAACTACGAGCAGTACTTC. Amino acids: CASKGTNYEQYF.